Below, 9 T cell receptor beta chains from the same sample are listed, as sequenced in a study of blood T cell repertoires in COVID-19. The method was immunoSEQ multiplex PCR; TCRdb's version includes in-frame clones alone and lacks a portion of them. The sample lists over 200,000 clones, roughly 82% seen once, with 2% to 2.5% in the top ten. The specimen sequenced was peripheral blood. The receptors come from a man aged 35-49 years who had recovered from COVID-19.

In its sample, this clone was seen a few times. The J gene is TRBJ2-2, the V gene TRBV5-6; TRBD1 matches 8 bases. V lost 5 bases and J lost 7; bases outside the gene matches: 7. This CDR3 contains 14 residues. Germline CDR1 and CDR2: SGHDT and YYEEEE. The CDR3 spells CASRPDRADGELFF. The CDR3 region has the DNA TGTGCCAGCAGACCGGACAGGGCGGACGGGGAGCTGTTTTTT. The full variable domain, completed using reference TRBV5-6 and TRBJ2-2, is DAGVTQSPTHLIKTRGQQVTLRCSPKSGHDTVSWYQQALGQGPQFIFQYYEEEERQRGNFPDRFSGHQFPNYSSELNVNALLLGDSALYLCASRPDRADGELFFGEGSRLTVL.

The chain links TRBV27 to TRBJ2-1, with 8 bases aligning to TRBD2. CDR1 is MNHEY and CDR2 is SMNVEV in the germline V gene (reference sequence). The CDR3 spans 14 residues. V gave up 4 bases and J gave up 8 bases; unmatched junction bases: 7. The CDR3 DNA is TGTGCCAGCAGTTCGGGGGGGGGCGGGGATGAGCAGTTCTTC. Translated, it gives CASSSGGGGDEQFF.

The J gene is TRBJ2-5, the V gene TRBV30; 11 nucleotides match TRBD1. V dropped 2 bases and J dropped 4; count of bases not matched to a gene: 6. Germline CDR1 is GTSNPN and CDR2 is SVGIG (reference sequence). This CDR3 comprises 15 residues. In DNA form, the CDR3 reads TGTGCCTGGAGTTCGGGACAGGGGGTAGGAGAGACCCAGTACTTC. Its protein product is CAWSSGQGVGETQYF.

The sample holds a few counts of this clone. The chain is built from TRBV6-1 and TRBJ2-1; 10 bases are a match to TRBD2. Germline V gene sequence: CDR1 MNHNS, CDR2 SASEGT. There are 16 residues in the CDR3. V shed 4 bases and J 5 bases; nucleotides not matched to a gene: 8. CDR3 in amino acids: CASSASGTSANNEQFF. CDR3 DNA: TGTGCCAGCAGTGCCTCCGGGACTAGCGCAAACAATGAGCAGTTCTTC.

The chain combines TRBV13 with TRBJ2-2, with 10 bases identical to TRBD2. With V trimmed by 5 bases and J by 2 bases, 5 bases remained unmatched. This CDR3 contains 16 residues. Germline V CDR1 and CDR2: PRHDT, FYEKMQ (reference sequence). The DNA of the CDR3 is TGTGCCAGCAGCACCCGACTAGCGGGTAACACCGGGGAGCTGTTTTTT. Its protein product is CASSTRLAGNTGELFF.

V usage is TRBV11-2 and J usage is TRBJ1-1; no firm D call. This CDR3 contains 13 residues. V was clipped by 0 bases and J by 3 bases, with 5 bases between them. CDR1 and CDR2 from the germline V gene are SGHAT and FQNNGV. For the CDR3, the DNA is TGTGCCAGCAGCTTAGACGGGGACACTGAAGCTTTCTTT. Translated: CASSLDGDTEAFF.

The rearrangement joins TRBV10-1 to TRBJ2-3; D call uncertain. CDR3 size: 13 residues. Germline V lookup: CDR1 WNHNN, CDR2 SYGVQD (reference sequence). Trimming took 6 bases from V and 6 from J, leaving 13 bases between them. The CDR3 is CASRQNYGDTQYF. CDR3 coding DNA: TGCGCCAGCAGACAAAACTACGGGGATACGCAGTATTTT.

This clone was picked up a small number of times. CDR3 protein: CASSLGAGGQPQHF. The CDR3 DNA reads TGCGCCAGCAGCTTGGGGGCAGGGGGACAGCCCCAGCATTTT. The chain couples TRBV5-1 to TRBJ1-5; 7 bases are a match to TRBD1. Germline CDR1 SGHRS, CDR2 YFSETQ. The CDR3 is 14 residues long. Unmatched junction bases numbered 4, after V lost 0 bases and J lost 7 bases.

The chain employs TRBV4-1 and TRBJ2-7; D not resolved. CDR3 length: 16 residues. Between the trimmed V and J ends, which lost 2 bases and 4 bases, there was a span of 18 bases. Germline V gene data show CDR1 as MGHRA and CDR2 as YSYEKL. This CDR3 reads CASSQTASPGFYEQYF. In DNA form, the CDR3 reads TGCGCCAGCAGCCAAACGGCTTCCCCCGGGTTTTACGAGCAGTACTTC.